The subject of this entry is one T cell receptor beta chain. Its target is not known. These data originate in a study of identical twins' blood T cells. General study points: Twins shared more top CDR3 clonotypes than unrelated donors did.

V lost 4 bases and J 4 bases, leaving 16 bases between the germline ends. Germline assignment: CDR1 SGHNT and CDR2 YENEEA. The CDR3 extends over 15 amino acids. A previously described protocol, modified, built RNA-based TCR cDNA libraries. MiXCR, applied by TCRdb to the 5' RACE reads, yields one record per CDR3 protein. The table shows roughly 380,000 distinct CDR3 sequences, with roughly 30% occurring only once. The genes are TRBV11-3 and TRBJ1-2; D remains unclear. The sample was PBMCs. The sequence derives from a woman aged 18-55 years in good health. The CDR3 sequence is CASSSGTSWGYGYTF. The CDR3 region has the DNA TGTGCCAGCAGCTCGGGCACCAGCTGGGGCTATGGCTACACCTTC.